One sample yielded the 27 T cell receptor beta chains listed below, sequenced in a study of T cells in Graves' hyperthyroidism and ophthalmopathy. Template material for amplifying TCR beta CDR3 regions consisted of RNA transcripts. In the first-round RT-PCR of the TCR CDR3, the HTBI primer set was used. TCRdb reprocessed the multiplex PCR reads via MiXCR and lists one record per CDR3 protein. This repertoire shows about 640,000 distinct CDR3 sequences, roughly 46% found once; its top ten account for less than 9.5%. The sequenced sample consisted of peripheral blood or thyroid tissue (not recorded which). The source of these receptors is an adult man with Graves' disease, either hyperthyroidism or ophthalmopathy (not recorded which).

With regard to this clonotype: At one end, the junction sequence differs from germline, possibly due to a read error. V usage is TRBV20-1 and J usage is TRBJ2-7, with D perhaps TRBD1 or TRBD2 (5 bases each). The CDR3 is made up of 14 amino acids. In germline, CDR1 is DFQATT, CDR2 SNEGSKA (reference sequence). CDR3 sequence reads: CSARRTSGTGELYF. The CDR3 DNA follows: TGCAGTGCTAGAAGGACTTCAGGGACCGGGGAGCTGTACTTC.

This clonotype occurred a few times. This clone may be a read error of a much larger clone one base away. The chain recombines TRBV20-1 with TRBJ1-6, with D perhaps matching TRBD1 (6 bases). Germline values: CDR1 DFQATT, CDR2 SNEGSKA (reference sequence). Trimming removed 3 bases at V and 10 bases at J, with 13 bases between. This CDR3 region has 13 residues. CDR3 residues: CSARTGGRSPLHF. The CDR3 DNA reads TGCAGTGCTAGGACAGGCGGGCGGTCACCCCTCCACTTT.

The rearrangement joins TRBV2 to TRBJ1-2, with 7 bases lining up with TRBD1. Trimming took 5 bases from V and 4 from J; bases not matched to a gene: 10. Germline assignment: CDR1 SNHLY and CDR2 FYNNEI. This CDR3 has 15 residues. The CDR3 DNA reads as TGTGCCAGCAGTTTGGACAGGCAAGGACCCTATGGCTACACCTTC. Its protein is CASSLDRQGPYGYTF.

This clonotype was seen many times. The chain links TRBV29-1 to TRBJ1-5; 7 nucleotides line up with TRBD1. The germline V gene has CDR1 SQVTM and CDR2 ANQGSEA. There are 14 residues in the CDR3. Trimming at V came to 4 bases and at J to 2 bases, leaving 5 bases not matched to a gene. The CDR3 DNA reads as TGCAGCGTTGCCCCCGGGACAGGCAATCAGCCCCAGCATTTT. Translated, it gives CSVAPGTGNQPQHF.

This chain uses TRBV9 with TRBJ1-1, with D uncertain. CDR1 is SGDLS and CDR2 is YYNGEE in the germline V gene. The CDR3 extends over 13 amino acids. V lost 0 bases and J 8 bases, leaving 11 bases between the germline ends. The CDR3, as DNA: TGTGCCAGCAGCGTAGGCAAAGGCGGCGAAGCTTTCTTT. As protein: CASSVGKGGEAFF.

This clonotype was seen just once. The chain has TRBV2 and TRBJ1-1; a possible D gene is TRBD1 (6 bases). The CDR3 sequence is 14 residues long. Germline assignment: CDR1 SNHLY and CDR2 FYNNEI. Trimming pared 7 bases from V and 7 bases from J, leaving 19 bases between. The CDR3 sequence is CASTGGLVEGEAFF. Here the CDR3 DNA reads TGTGCCAGCACCGGGGGGCTCGTTGAAGGTGAAGCTTTCTTT.

In its sample, this clonotype was seen many times. This chain connects TRBV29-1 to TRBJ1-2; D is uncertain. Germline V CDR1 and CDR2: SQVTM, ANQGSEA. Trimming stripped 0 bases from V and 8 bases from J, with 10 bases between. The CDR3 loop spans 12 amino acids. The CDR3 protein is CSVEEGAGGYTF. The CDR3 DNA follows: TGCAGCGTTGAAGAAGGAGCAGGCGGCTACACCTTC. The full variable domain, rest sourced from reference TRBV29-1 and TRBJ1-2, is SAVISQKPSRDICQRGTSLTIQCQVDSQVTMMFWYRQQPGQSLTLIATANQGSEATYESGFVIDKFPISRPNLTFSTLTVSNMSPEDSSIYLCSVEEGAGGYTFGSGTRLTVV.

The chain uses TRBV7-8 and TRBJ1-1; the D gene is possibly TRBD1 (5 bases). Germline CDR1 and CDR2: SGHVS and FQNEAQ. The CDR3 covers 17 residues. V lost 8 bases to trimming and J lost 1 base, with 23 bases between them. The CDR3 DNA is TGTGCCAGCGGCAAGGACACCGAGGTTTTTTGGAACACTGAAGCTTTCTTT. Translation: CASGKDTEVFWNTEAFF.

The rearrangement joins TRBV2 to TRBJ1-1, with no clear D. Looked up from germline, CDR1 is SNHLY and CDR2 is FYNNEI. The CDR3 contains 16 residues. The V end lost 5 bases, the J end lost 0 bases, and 16 bases lay between the germline ends. The CDR3 DNA sequence: TGTGCCAGCAGTCCCGCGGTTGTCCTTATGAACACTGAAGCTTTCTTT. Its translation: CASSPAVVLMNTEAFF.

CDR3 loop: CASGLAGGSYEQYF. In DNA form, the CDR3 reads TGTGCCTCCGGACTAGCGGGAGGATCCTACGAGCAGTACTTC. The chain has TRBV10-3 and TRBJ2-7; 14 bases match TRBD2. The CDR3 loop spans 14 amino acids. CDR1 and CDR2 from the germline V gene are ENHRY and SYGVKD. The trim removed 11 bases at V and 1 base at J, leaving 4 bases unmatched.

The V gene is TRBV20-1, the J gene TRBJ1-4, with 9 bases matching TRBD1. Germline trimming cut 5 bases from V and 5 bases from J; bases unmatched to any gene: 6. Per the germline V gene, CDR1 is DFQATT and CDR2 is SNEGSKA (reference sequence). There are 14 residues in the CDR3. The CDR3 loop is CSARGDRANEKLFF. The DNA for the CDR3 is TGCAGTGCTCGCGGGGACAGGGCAAATGAAAAACTGTTTTTT.

This chain connects TRBV24-1 to TRBJ2-5, with 9 positions matching TRBD1. J lost 7 bases, V lost 5 bases, and 4 bases had no gene match. This CDR3 has 13 amino acids. The germline CDR1 and CDR2 sequences are KGHDR and SFDVKD. The CDR3 DNA reads TGTGCCACCAGTGGGGAGGGACAGGGGACCCAGTACTTC. The encoded protein is CATSGEGQGTQYF.

This clonotype was seen only a few times. The chain carries TRBV6-5 and TRBJ1-2; D unresolved. Germline values: CDR1 MNHEY, CDR2 SVGAGI. Between the trimmed V and J ends, which lost 5 bases and 4 bases, there was a span of 17 bases. The CDR3 is 15 residues long. CDR3 sequence: CASSEALSGSYGYTF. The CDR3 bases are TGTGCCAGCAGTGAAGCCCTCTCGGGATCCTATGGCTACACCTTC.

The chain joins TRBV2 to TRBJ1-6; D perhaps matches TRBD1 (6 bases). The CDR3 runs to 15 residues. Germline V gives CDR1 SNHLY, CDR2 FYNNEI. The V end lost 7 bases, the J end lost 14 bases, and 24 bases lay between the germline ends. The CDR3 DNA follows: TGTGCCAGCATCCCTAGAGGGGGGAGTCGAGAGACCCTCCACTTT. Translating gives CASIPRGGSRETLHF.

This chain links TRBV2 with TRBJ2-7; D uncertain. Germline CDR1 reads SNHLY; CDR2 reads FYNNEI. Trimming stripped 3 bases from V and 6 bases from J, with 12 bases between. The CDR3 runs 13 residues. Here the CDR3 reads CASSDGWLAEQYF. The CDR3 DNA reads TGTGCCAGCAGTGACGGATGGCTGGCCGAGCAGTACTTC.

This clonotype was detected many times. V and J are TRBV2 and TRBJ1-6, with a possible D match to TRBD1 (5 bases). Germline CDR1 SNHLY, CDR2 FYNNEI. Between the trimmed V and J ends, which lost 5 bases and 14 bases, there was a span of 10 bases. The CDR3 consists of 11 residues. The CDR3 sequence is CASSQRGSLHF. The CDR3 nucleotides are TGTGCCAGCAGTCAACGGGGGTCCCTCCACTTT.

The CDR3 DNA reads TGTGCCAGCAGCCATAGCCCGGGACAGGGGATAGAGACCCAGTACTTC. It codes for CASSHSPGQGIETQYF. The genes are TRBV7-9 and TRBJ2-5, with 10 bases lining up with TRBD1. The CDR3 is 16 amino acids. The V segment lost 5 bases and the J segment 4 bases; nucleotides outside the gene matches: 10. CDR1 and CDR2 (germline): SEHNR, FQNEAQ (reference sequence).

This rearrangement joins TRBV7-9 to TRBJ1-2; no clear D gene. CDR3 length: 17 amino acids. Trimming took off 0 bases at V and 1 base at J, with 15 bases between the two ends. Germline lookup yields CDR1 SEHNR and CDR2 FQNEAQ (reference sequence). Here the CDR3 DNA reads TGTGCCAGCAGCTTAGCGCGAAAGGGTCTACATAACTATGGCTACACCTTC. Translated: CASSLARKGLHNYGYTF.

In this sample, this clonotype turned up a few times. The chain joins TRBV11-1 to TRBJ1-1; possibly TRBD1 for D (6 bases). CDR1 is SGHAT, CDR2 FQDESV, per germline (reference sequence). Trimming stripped 5 bases from V and 4 bases from J, with 20 bases between. The CDR3 totals 16 residues. CDR3 sequence: CASSPHRAGAGTEAFF. CDR3 nucleotides: TGTGCCAGCAGCCCGCACCGAGCGGGGGCTGGCACTGAAGCTTTCTTT.

V usage is TRBV5-1 and J usage is TRBJ2-5; tentatively, D is TRBD1 or TRBD2 (5 bases each). This CDR3 is built from 11 residues. The germline CDR1 and CDR2 sequences are SGHRS and YFSETQ. The V end lost 0 bases, the J end lost 9 bases, and 6 bases lay between the germline ends. The CDR3 DNA reads as TGCGCCAGCAGCTTGGTGGGGGCCCAGTACTTC. The encoded protein is CASSLVGAQYF. The whole variable domain, remainder taken from reference TRBV5-1 and TRBJ2-5, is KAGVTQTPRYLIKTRGQQVTLSCSPISGHRSVSWYQQTPGQGLQFLFEYFSETQRNKGNFPGRFSGRQFSNSRSEMNVSTLELGDSALYLCASSLVGAQYFGPGTRLLVL.

This clonotype showed up many times. The CDR3 sequence: CSVVQGPGANVLTF. CDR3 bases: TGCAGCGTTGTACAGGGTCCTGGGGCCAACGTCCTGACTTTC. The chain employs TRBV29-1 and TRBJ2-6; perhaps TRBD1 as D (6 bases). The germline gives CDR1 SQVTM, CDR2 ANQGSEA. V dropped 4 bases and J dropped 2 bases, with 9 bases sitting between them. The CDR3 runs to 14 residues.

The V and J genes are TRBV7-8 and TRBJ2-5, with 7 bases aligning to TRBD2. J was trimmed by 5 bases and V by 5 bases; bases with no gene match: 11. The CDR3 has 15 amino acids. CDR1 SGHVS and CDR2 FQNEAQ come from the germline V gene. CDR3 amino acids: CASSQDSGEGETQYF. The CDR3 bases are TGTGCCAGCAGCCAAGATTCCGGGGAGGGGGAGACCCAGTACTTC.

This clonotype has a count of ten or more. This chain joins TRBV7-9 and TRBJ1-3, with 9 bases aligning to TRBD1. V lost 3 bases and J lost 4; bases outside the gene matches: 4. This CDR3 contains 15 residues. Germline CDR1 and CDR2: SEHNR and FQNEAQ (reference sequence). The CDR3 sequence: CASSFGTGRGNTIYF. CDR3 nucleotide sequence: TGTGCCAGCAGCTTCGGGACAGGGCGAGGAAACACCATATATTTT. The whole variable domain, filled in from reference TRBV7-9 and TRBJ1-3, reads DTGVSQNPRHKITKRGQNVTFRCDPISEHNRLYWYRQTLGQGPEFLTYFQNEAQLEKSRLLSDRFSAERPKGSFSTLEIQRTEQGDSAMYLCASSFGTGRGNTIYFGEGSWLTVV.

This clonotype was detected many times. This chain connects TRBV29-1 to TRBJ1-6; possible D gene TRBD1, 5 bases. Trimming shortened V by 7 bases and J by 7 bases, and 11 bases separated the two germline ends. The CDR3 length is 12 residues. From germline, CDR1 is SQVTM and CDR2 ANQGSEA. The CDR3 coding sequence is TGCAGCGCCCAGGAGGGGAATTCACCCCTCCACTTT. It codes for CSAQEGNSPLHF. The full variable domain, rest sourced from reference TRBV29-1 and TRBJ1-6, is SAVISQKPSRDICQRGTSLTIQCQVDSQVTMMFWYRQQPGQSLTLIATANQGSEATYESGFVIDKFPISRPNLTFSTLTVSNMSPEDSSIYLCSAQEGNSPLHFGNGTRLTVT.

J is TRBJ1-2 and V is TRBV6-5; 7 positions agree with TRBD1. The V gene's germline CDR1 is MNHEY and CDR2 SVGAGI. V lost 7 bases and J lost 0; bases outside the gene matches: 5. CDR3 length equals 14 residues. Here the CDR3 DNA reads TGTGCCAGCACCTTGACAGGGACTAACTATGGCTACACCTTC. Translated: CASTLTGTNYGYTF.

This chain connects TRBV7-6 to TRBJ2-7; 9 nucleotides match TRBD2. The ends lost 4 bases at V and 3 bases at J; junction bases unmatched: 10. Germline V gene lookup returns CDR1 SGHVS and CDR2 FNYEAQ. The CDR3 is 16 amino acids. In DNA form, the CDR3 reads TGTGCCAGCAGCTCATCCGGGGCTAGCGGGAACTACGAGCAGTACTTC. Translated: CASSSSGASGNYEQYF.

The rearrangement links TRBV10-3 to TRBJ1-2; 8 positions match TRBD1. Germline CDR1 is ENHRY and CDR2 is SYGVKD. V trimming: 5 bases; J trimming: 4 bases; junction bases outside the gene matches: 3. This CDR3 is built from 13 residues. The CDR3 DNA reads as TGTGCCATCAGTTCGACAGGGGTCTATGGCTACACCTTC. It specifies CAISSTGVYGYTF.